The present T cell receptor (beta chain) was sequenced within a study of cytomegalovirus exposure and HLA in healthy donors (TCRdb year 2017). The study in broad terms: According to an earlier analysis of a few hundred of the donors, 150 million to 200 million T cells yielded roughly 110 million unique TCR beta sequences and around 300 Gb of sequence data. Approximately 300 gigabases of sequencing data and 75 million to 85 million unique TCR sequences made up an early release that covered 500 to 650 HLA-typed donors. Of the roughly 390 genotyped donors, 65% to 90% were placed in the genetic ancestry cluster associated with self-reported Caucasian donors. The later analysis used no new phenotypic data to find candidate immune exposures, relying instead on TCR beta sequences and their occurrence across donors. The study used immunosequencing to profile the T cell repertoires of more than 650 subjects and linked those repertoires to cytomegalovirus serostatus. The number of donors typed differed by locus, with roughly 629-640 for A, B, C, DRB1 and DQB1, around 560 for DQA1, nearly 610 for DPA1, and around 450 for DPB1. In a later analysis, previously published TCR beta repertoires from 550 to 750 donors were re-analyzed and high-resolution HLA genotyping was added so that TCR occurrence patterns could be studied. Donor age, sex, ethnicity and CMV serostatus were compiled alongside the repertoire data. The aim of the study was to test whether cataloging public T cell receptors could identify signatures of past pathogen exposure. A later genetic analysis used genome-wide SNP genotypes for about three fifths of the roughly 700 donors, treating that subset as a discovery cohort. A separate validation cohort of more than 100 different subjects was used in addition to the roughly 720-subject first cohort. About five DR-DQ haplotypes were handled as single units for association and clustering, since linkage in the cohort was strong. HLA typing covered class I and class II loci at four-digit resolution. All discovery cohort repertoires had been generated using a single sequencing platform. Among about 360 genotyped donors of the cohort, an average of roughly 240,000 unique TCR beta nucleotide sequences were sequenced per donor, around 20% of them non-productive. To decide whether each TCR beta V gene segment behaved as functional or pseudogenic, an earlier analysis of several hundred of the donors relied on high-throughput TCR beta sequencing. The study combined high-throughput TCR immunosequencing, statistical association of individual TCRs with disease status, and machine learning to predict cytomegalovirus infection status.

The library relied on the immunoSEQ multiplex PCR assay. For the multiplex PCR, a mixture combining 60 forward primers for TCR Vbeta segments and 13 reverse primers for TCR Jbeta segments was used. The CDR3 region of rearranged TCR beta genes was amplified from genomic DNA with a multiplex PCR assay. Amplified TCR beta libraries were sequenced as 87-base-pair reads on the Illumina HiSeq System. Per the source publication's procedure: Across the 500 to 850 repertoires, a later analysis counted roughly 77 million unique TCR beta chains, around 11 million of which were shared by at least two donors. A nearest-neighbor algorithm error-corrected the raw reads and collapsed the reads into unique sequences, merging closely related sequences to remove PCR and sequencing errors. Alignment of CDR3 sequences to IMGT reference sequences was used to assign V, D and J gene segments. For a sequence to be retained, at least a six-nucleotide match to both a V gene segment and a J gene segment was required. Rearrangements were classified as productive when the CDR3 lacked stop codons and remained in frame with V and J, and all other rearrangements were classified as non-productive. Following IMGT convention, CDR3 was defined as the stretch from the second conserved V-encoded cysteine up to the conserved J-encoded phenylalanine. The earlier analysis of around 640 of the donors excluded sequences that lacked an unambiguous match to a single V gene segment. An earlier analysis of 587 of the donors classified V segments as functional when productive rearrangements were above 56.7% and as segregating when the standard deviation between donors was above 5%. To diagnose cytomegalovirus status from the catalog of TCR beta chain sequences, a statistical classification framework was built. In a later analysis, TCR nucleotide sequences were compared against IMGT/GENE-DB human TR gene sequences so that V and J genes could be assigned. In a later analysis, CDR3 sequences and most-parsimonious VDJ recombination scenarios were assigned using the TCRdist pipeline. A later analysis defined each TCR beta chain by its CDR3 amino acid sequence plus V-gene family, and excluded reads lacking a unique V-gene family. A later analysis removed 592 highly shared, low-generation-probability nucleotide sequences to deal with suspected cross-contamination and a sequencing artifact. In a later analysis, a clonal expansion index for each public chain was calculated from normalized within-repertoire ranks of inferred template counts. A later analysis computed generation probabilities with a VDJ recombination model fitted to out-of-frame rearrangements, and checked the results against IGoR. Hypergeometric tests were used in a later analysis to score TCR-TCR, TCR-HLA and TCR-CMV co-occurrence, with a repertoire-size bias correction applied to the TCR pairs. To estimate false discovery rates, a later analysis permuted the HLA or CMV assignments 20 times. A later analysis grouped co-occurring TCRs with DBSCAN, adding TCRdist sequence similarity when clustering within HLA-allele-positive subsets. For co-occurrence clustering, repertoires with fewer than 30,000 or more than 120,000 public chains were excluded, along with roughly 5 repertoires with anomalous nucleotide sharing. This immuneACCESS table, as held by TCRdb, lists in-frame sequences with V and J called but not all clones. Of the missing ones, under half trace to an unresolved V gene in checked studies; the others have no known cause. The V and J calls and clone size were taken over from that table, and D and trimming were inferred from the DNA. The sample contains some 160,000 clones, approximately 86% of them found a single time. Of the sample, just under 2% falls within the top ten clones.

Comment on this clone: No cognate antigen has been identified for it. Per-base qualities were not stored, and no clone one base away is much larger.

CDR1 and CDR2, looked up from the germline V gene, are SGHRS and YFSETQ. From the cysteine up to the phenylalanine, the CDR3 has a length of 14 residues. Just the 42-base CDR3 DNA is kept, in frame starting at base 1. V is cut by 7 bases and J by 4 bases, and the space between the germline ends is 17 bases. The cohort comprised around 690 healthy bone marrow donors. Cohort members were all nominally healthy when sampled, although unrecorded immune exposures were likely present. The donor tested CMV seronegative and was one of the 352 seronegative cohort members. Every donor gave a peripheral blood sample, and the peripheral blood mononuclear cells from that sample were used for TCR beta sequencing. The Qiagen DNeasy Blood Extraction Kit was used to extract genomic DNA from the blood cell samples. Overall study results and their limits: In a later analysis, the rate of TCR association differed among HLA loci, with DRB1 alleles having the most associated TCRs and HLA-C alleles having the fewest. A further reported finding was that TCR beta sequences accurately predicted the HLA-A and HLA-B alleles for most subjects in the first cohort. Correlated functional status among segregating V segments might reflect linkage disequilibrium, but an unknown experimental factor could not be ruled out. Because some donors lacked HLA typing at each locus, the association tests relied only on the typed subset. In a later analysis, most CMV-associated TCR beta chains were found to appear HLA-restricted, with HLA associations seemingly driven largely by CMV exposure. Some IMGT-functional V segments, including TRBV6-2 and TRBV6-3, could not be told apart with the 87-base-pair reads, so those segments were excluded. Only TCR beta chains were sequenced in this cohort, and the absence of alpha or paired-chain data limited detectable features. An earlier analysis of 587 of the donors showed that most TCR beta V segments appeared in productive rearrangements either about 90% or about 30% of the time, which broadly matched IMGT annotations. In both the original and validation cohorts, the classifier was reported to diagnose cytomegalovirus status with high specificity and sensitivity. In the study, 150 to 200 TCR beta chains were listed as associated with cytomegalovirus. A later analysis reported that several top co-occurrence clusters appeared linked to parvovirus B19, influenza, CMV and Epstein-Barr virus. Because counts were too low, around 18 rarely observed V segments, including chromosome 9 orphons, were left out of the earlier analysis of some 600 of the donors. Compared with the approximately 710-donor mean, donors in an Asian-associated ancestry cluster had fewer N-insertions in productive TCRs, according to a later genetic analysis. V-gene and J-gene trimming of TCR beta chains was associated with a missense DCLRE1C variant in a later genetic analysis, and the association was replicated in an independent cohort. The sequencing pipeline was judged likely to have produced a cluster of highly shared sequence variants as a technical artifact. Specific HLA alleles were associated with 15,000 to 20,000 TCR beta sequences at a false discovery rate of 0.05 in a later analysis. When HLA alleles, especially DR and DQ, strongly co-occurred, TCR associations were difficult to assign to individual alleles. While some public TCRs were present in many individuals, most TCR sequences turned up only very rarely across donors. Immune exposure information for the cohort was limited to CMV serostatus. It was suggested by the authors that the approach could potentially be generalized to other disease states and immunological phenotypes. In vitro tests confirmed that a few of the cytomegalovirus-associated TCR beta chains recognize cytomegalovirus antigens. Compared with equally common non-associated chains, HLA-associated TCR beta chains in a later analysis were more clonally expanded and had lower generation probabilities. The presence/absence analyses assumed that sequencing depth was roughly uniform across donors, and that assumption may not be true.

The V and J genes are TRBV5-1 and TRBJ2-5; a weak D assignment points to TRBD1 (7 bases agree). The TCR originated in a woman aged 18-29 years in good health and CMV-seronegative. Material: PBMCs. The CDR3 amino acid sequence is: CASGPPGGLETQYF. Read as DNA, the sequence is TGCGCCAGCGGACCACCAGGGGGGTTAGAGACCCAGTACTTC.